This passage covers 21 T cell receptor beta chains from one sample sequenced in a study of a mutant IDH1 vaccine in newly diagnosed glioma. These receptors have no known antigen. Indicated time point: week 47, end of study. Each dose of the vaccine consisted of 300 ug of mutant IDH1 20-mer peptide, with topical imiquimod. Sequenced by immunoSEQ multiplex PCR; TCRdb stores in-frame clones only, minus some. The sample has 50,000 or so clones, about 81% seen once. Material: PBMCs, obtained from a glioma patient whose treatment included an IDH1 peptide vaccine. The receptors derive from a woman aged 30 to 39 with glioma. Some clones in this sample may be carry-over from other donors' samples.

V gene TRBV27 combines with J gene TRBJ2-3, with 7 positions matching TRBD1. This CDR3 region has 15 residues. V lost 5 bases, J lost 2 bases, and 7 bases stayed unmatched. Per the germline V gene, CDR1 is MNHEY and CDR2 is SMNVEV (reference sequence). The DNA for the CDR3 is TGTGCCAGCAGTCCGAACAGGGGAACCACAGATACGCAGTATTTT. It is translated as CASSPNRGTTDTQYF.

This clone was recorded a few times. This chain links TRBV25-1 with TRBJ2-1; unclear D gene. Germline assignment: CDR1 MGHDK and CDR2 SYGVNS. The ends were cut back, 1 base at V and 0 bases at J, with 10 bases in the middle. This CDR3 is built from 16 residues. The CDR3 DNA sequence: TGTGCCAGCAGTGAATCCGACGGCTACTCCTACAATGAGCAGTTCTTC. Protein: CASSESDGYSYNEQFF. Looking up the rest from reference TRBV25-1 and TRBJ2-1 gives the full variable domain: EADIYQTPRYLVIGTGKKITLECSQTMGHDKMYWYQQDPGMELHLIHYSYGVNSTEKGDLSSESTVSRIRTEHFPLTLESARPSHTSQYLCASSESDGYSYNEQFFGPGTRLTVL.

The CDR3 DNA is TGCGCCAGCAGTTCCCCAGGGGGCGGCGAGCAGTACTTC. It specifies CASSSPGGGEQYF. The chain couples TRBV23-1 to TRBJ2-7, with 8 bases fitting TRBD1. TRBV23-1 is treated as an ORF (open reading frame) with a function not yet certain. V gave up 5 bases and J gave up 6 bases; unmatched junction bases: 6. The CDR3 spans 13 residues.

This chain connects TRBV19 to TRBJ1-2; maybe TRBD1 (5 bases). With 7 bases removed from V and 4 bases from J, the gap between germline ends came to 13 bases. The germline CDR1 and CDR2 sequences are LNHDA and SQIVND (reference sequence). CDR3 length: 13 residues. CDR3 sequence (DNA): TGTGCCAGTAAGCTGGGGCAGTTCTATGGCTACACCTTC. Its protein is CASKLGQFYGYTF. The full variable domain, in which reference TRBV19 and TRBJ1-2 provide the parts outside the CDR3, is DGGITQSPKYLFRKEGQNVTLSCEQNLNHDAMYWYRQDPGQGLRLIYYSQIVNDFQKGDIAEGYSVSREKKESFPLTVTSAQKNPTAFYLCASKLGQFYGYTFGSGTRLTVV.

This clone has a handful of counts. The chain uses TRBV6-1 and TRBJ2-5; TRBD1 agrees at 9 bases. The CDR3 contains 15 residues. The trim removed 10 bases at V and 3 bases at J, leaving 12 bases unmatched. Germline V gives CDR1 MNHNS, CDR2 SASEGT. CDR3 amino acids: CATDFTGGGKETQYF. Written as DNA, the CDR3 is TGTGCCACCGATTTCACAGGGGGCGGGAAAGAGACCCAGTACTTC.

The CDR3 DNA sequence: TGTGCCAGCAGCTTGGCAGGGAGTAATGAAAAACTGTTTTTT. Its protein product is CASSLAGSNEKLFF. The chain employs TRBV7-6 and TRBJ1-4, with D possibly matching TRBD1 (5 bases). Germline-derived CDR1 and CDR2 are SGHVS and FNYEAQ. Deletions cut 3 bases from V and 4 bases from J, with 9 bases between. The CDR3 loop spans 14 amino acids. Full variable domain (rest looked up from reference TRBV7-6 and TRBJ1-4): GAGVSQSPRYKVTKRGQDVALRCDPISGHVSLYWYRQALGQGPEFLTYFNYEAQQDKSGLPNDRFSAERPEGSISTLTIQRTEQRDSAMYRCASSLAGSNEKLFFGSGTQLSVL.

The chain joins TRBV6-5 to TRBJ2-7; D unresolved. This CDR3 comprises 11 residues. V was clipped by 9 bases and J by 3 bases, with 9 bases between them. The germline V gene has CDR1 MNHEY and CDR2 SVGAGI. The CDR3 protein is CASQNRYEQYF. CDR3 DNA sequence: TGTGCCAGTCAAAACCGCTACGAGCAGTACTTC.

This chain uses TRBV7-2 with TRBJ2-3, with 8 bases aligning to TRBD2. The trim removed 0 bases at V and 2 bases at J, leaving 7 bases unmatched. The CDR3 runs 17 residues. Germline V gives CDR1 SGHTA, CDR2 FQGNSA. Here the CDR3 reads CASSLALGLDITDTQYF. The CDR3 region has the DNA TGTGCCAGCAGCTTAGCGCTGGGACTAGACATCACAGATACGCAGTATTTT.

CDR3 in DNA: TGTGCCAGCAGCTCGCTCAGGCGGGGACTTATGAACACCGGGGAGCTGTTTTTT. Translating it yields CASSSLRRGLMNTGELFF. J is TRBJ2-2 and V is TRBV7-9; possible D gene TRBD2, 6 bases. This CDR3 region has 18 residues. Trimming cost V 4 bases and J 1 base, with 19 bases left between them. Looked up from germline, CDR1 is SEHNR and CDR2 is FQNEAQ (reference sequence). Combining the CDR3 with reference TRBV7-9 and TRBJ2-2 gives the whole variable domain DTGVSQNPRHKITKRGQNVTFRCDPISEHNRLYWYRQTLGQGPEFLTYFQNEAQLEKSRLLSDRFSAERPKGSFSTLEIQRTEQGDSAMYLCASSSLRRGLMNTGELFFGEGSRLTVL.

The rearrangement uses TRBV19 and TRBJ1-1; no reliable D call. CDR1 is LNHDA, CDR2 SQIVND, per germline (reference sequence). Trimming cost V 7 bases and J 1 base, with 13 bases left between them. The length of the CDR3 is 14 residues. The CDR3 spells CASTTWASNTEAFF. The DNA of the CDR3 is TGTGCCAGTACCACCTGGGCCTCGAACACTGAAGCTTTCTTT.

The chain uses TRBV5-1 and TRBJ2-5, with 9 nucleotides matching TRBD2. This CDR3 region has 17 residues. V was pared by 0 bases and J by 3 bases, with 9 bases of the junction left unmatched. Germline CDR1 and CDR2: SGHRS and YFSETQ. CDR3 in amino acids: CASSLGKGLAFKETQYF. The CDR3 DNA follows: TGCGCCAGCAGCTTGGGGAAGGGACTAGCCTTTAAAGAGACCCAGTACTTC. The whole variable domain, remainder taken from reference TRBV5-1 and TRBJ2-5, is KAGVTQTPRYLIKTRGQQVTLSCSPISGHRSVSWYQQTPGQGLQFLFEYFSETQRNKGNFPGRFSGRQFSNSRSEMNVSTLELGDSALYLCASSLGKGLAFKETQYFGPGTRLLVL.

The chain links TRBV18 to TRBJ1-2; TRBD1 matches at 10 bases. The CDR3 has 18 residues. The V and J ends lost 0 bases and 5 bases, in that order; junction bases with no gene match: 12. Germline lookup yields CDR1 KGHSH and CDR2 LQKENI. CDR3 region: CASSPPATGGGPGYGYTF. The CDR3 region has the DNA TGTGCCAGCTCACCACCGGCGACAGGGGGCGGCCCAGGGTATGGCTACACCTTC.

J is TRBJ2-2 and V is TRBV19; tentatively, D is TRBD2 (5 bases). Per the germline V gene, CDR1 is LNHDA and CDR2 is SQIVND (reference sequence). CDR3 length: 15 amino acids. Deletions cut 1 base from V and 1 base from J, with 7 bases between. CDR3: CASSIAGVNTGELFF. The DNA for the CDR3 is TGTGCCAGTAGTATAGCCGGGGTGAACACCGGGGAGCTGTTTTTT.

This clone occurred a few times. CDR3 nucleotides: TGTGCCAGCGGGCACAGGGGGAGCAACACTGAAGCTTTCTTT. Its protein product is CASGHRGSNTEAFF. The chain uses TRBV9 and TRBJ1-1; 8 nucleotides match TRBD1. Germline CDR1 SGDLS, CDR2 YYNGEE. CDR3 size: 14 residues. The V segment lost 7 bases and the J segment 2 bases; nucleotides outside the gene matches: 7.

The rearrangement joins TRBV29-1 to TRBJ1-5; 7 bases agree with TRBD1. This CDR3 spans 14 amino acids. The V and J ends lost 6 bases and 5 bases, in that order; junction bases with no gene match: 10. The germline gives CDR1 SQVTM, CDR2 ANQGSEA. This CDR3 is CSVSPGGTDQPQHF. The CDR3 DNA sequence: TGCAGCGTCTCCCCAGGGGGTACCGATCAGCCCCAGCATTTT.

This chain joins TRBV6-5 and TRBJ2-3, with D perhaps TRBD1 (6 bases). The CDR3 is 16 amino acids. V was cut by 0 bases and J by 3 bases, with 13 bases left in between. Germline loops: CDR1 MNHEY, CDR2 SVGAGI. This CDR3 is CASSYSGTMRTDTQYF. CDR3 coding DNA: TGTGCCAGCAGTTACTCCGGGACAATGAGGACAGATACGCAGTATTTT.

The chain joins TRBV29-1 to TRBJ2-7, with TRBD1 matching over 8 bases. Germline V gives CDR1 SQVTM, CDR2 ANQGSEA. CDR3 length equals 13 residues. V shed 6 bases, J shed 3 bases, and the junction held 7 bases outside the gene matches. The CDR3 spells CSVNGQGFYEQYF. In nucleotides, the CDR3 is TGCAGCGTAAACGGACAGGGATTCTACGAGCAGTACTTC.

The CDR3 is CASSDWVHQGNEKLFF. Here the CDR3 DNA reads TGTGCCAGCAGTGATTGGGTTCACCAGGGAAATGAAAAACTGTTTTTT. The V and J genes are TRBV6-1 and TRBJ1-4, with a weak D call TRBD1 (5 bases). Deletions cut 3 bases from V and 5 bases from J, with 16 bases between. This CDR3 has 16 amino acids. From germline, CDR1 is MNHNS and CDR2 SASEGT.

This clone was picked up a small number of times. The J gene is TRBJ2-2, the V gene TRBV7-9; 7 nucleotides line up with TRBD1. The CDR3 covers 14 residues. CDR1 is SEHNR, CDR2 FQNEAQ, per germline (reference sequence). Losses at the gene ends were 7 bases for V and 3 bases for J; bases not matched to a gene: 5. The CDR3 DNA follows: TGTGCCAGCACAACGACAGGGTACACCGGGGAGCTGTTTTTT. It codes for CASTTTGYTGELFF.

The chain combines TRBV6-1 with TRBJ1-2, with 9 bases fitting TRBD1. J was trimmed by 4 bases and V by 3 bases; bases with no gene match: 12. CDR1 and CDR2 from the germline V gene are MNHNS and SASEGT. CDR3 length: 17 residues. The CDR3 DNA is TGTGCCAGCAGTGACGATTCTCCGGGACAGGGCCGCTATGGCTACACCTTC. This encodes CASSDDSPGQGRYGYTF.

The gene calls are TRBV18 and TRBJ2-5; 7 nucleotides align to TRBD2. The CDR3 consists of 17 residues. Germline trimming cut 2 bases from V and 5 bases from J; bases unmatched to any gene: 14. Germline CDR1 is KGHSH and CDR2 is LQKENI. DNA for the CDR3: TGTGCCAGCTCACCATTAGCCGGGACTAACCTACCGGAGACCCAGTACTTC. This gives the protein CASSPLAGTNLPETQYF.